The next 30 T cell receptor beta chains were all read from a single sample in a study of T-cell memory formation after mild COVID-19 listed by TCRdb under 2021. Library construction relied on 5' RACE. Sequencing was performed on an Illumina NovaSeq 6000. TCRdb's own reprocessing of the public reads used fastp at Q25 and MiXCR and kept productive beta chains. Rows are combined by CDR3 protein, so each entry shows the most common genes and DNA. The sample data list under 300,000 distinct CDR3 sequences, and 7% to 10% of these were observed just once. The top ten clonotypes cover around a fifth of the sample. Sequenced: PBMCs or a T cell subset sorted from them (not recorded which). The receptors were gathered from a man aged 18-30 years who had mild COVID-19 (a few samples of this study predate the infection). The sample titles of this study are shuffled in the database, so cell type and time point are left out; the donor was told from shared clones.

This clonotype was seen a handful of times. The chain links TRBV19 to TRBJ2-5; perhaps TRBD2 as D (6 bases). V was trimmed by 6 bases and J by 7 bases, leaving 9 bases between them. Per germline, CDR1 LNHDA and CDR2 SQIVND (reference sequence). CDR3 length equals 11 residues. Written as DNA, the CDR3 is TGTGCCAGTAGGGAGGGTCGGACCCAGTACTTC. Translated, it gives CASREGRTQYF.

This clonotype was detected many times. The gene calls are TRBV11-2 and TRBJ2-7, with unresolved D. Trimming stripped 5 bases from V and 2 bases from J, with 7 bases between. The CDR3 runs 12 residues. CDR1 SGHAT and CDR2 FQNNGV come from the germline V gene. CDR3 residues: CASSRWTYEQYF. CDR3 sequence (DNA): TGTGCCAGCAGCCGCTGGACCTACGAGCAGTACTTC. Together with reference TRBV11-2 and TRBJ2-7, the CDR3 gives the full variable domain: EAGVAQSPRYKIIEKRQSVAFWCNPISGHATLYWYQQILGQGPKLLIQFQNNGVVDDSQLPKDRFSAERLKGVDSTLKIQPAKLEDSAVYLCASSRWTYEQYFGPGTRLTVT.

V gene TRBV20-1 combines with J gene TRBJ2-7, with D maybe TRBD1 (6 bases). There are 12 residues in the CDR3. CDR1 and CDR2 from the germline V gene are DFQATT and SNEGSKA (reference sequence). Trimming took 6 bases from V and 1 from J, leaving 10 bases between them. CDR3 DNA sequence: TGCAGTGCGAAACAGGGATCCTACGAGCAGTACGTC. Its protein product is CSAKQGSYEQYV.

This clonotype has just a few counts. The chain joins TRBV3-1 to TRBJ1-2, with 9 bases aligning to TRBD1. This CDR3 is built from 14 residues. Germline V gives CDR1 LGHDT, CDR2 YNNKEL (reference sequence). V gave up 1 base and J gave up 7 bases; unmatched junction bases: 4. The chain's CDR3 is CASSQGQGDRGYTF. The CDR3 nucleotides are TGTGCCAGCAGCCAAGGACAGGGGGATCGTGGCTACACCTTC.

This clonotype was counted a few times. V usage is TRBV12-3 or TRBV12-4 and J usage is TRBJ1-1, with D tentatively TRBD1 (6 bases). The V end lost 6 bases, the J end lost 0 bases, and 11 bases lay between the germline ends. The CDR3 has 14 amino acids. DNA for the CDR3: TGTGCCAGCAGAAACTGGGGGCTGAACACTGAAGCTTTCTTT. This translates into CASRNWGLNTEAFF.

The table lists this clonotype with a few counts. The chain has TRBV29-1 and TRBJ1-2, with D perhaps matching TRBD1 (6 bases). V was cut by 5 bases and J by 8 bases, with 15 bases left in between. The CDR3 extends over 12 amino acids. Germline V gene sequence: CDR1 SQVTM, CDR2 ANQGSEA. The CDR3 coding sequence is TGCAGCGTTTTTGCGGGGGCAGGCGGCTACACCTTC. This codes for CSVFAGAGGYTF.

The chain couples TRBV12-1 to TRBJ1-5; the D segment call TRBD1 is taken from the table without a DNA check. TRBV12-1 is annotated as a pseudogene. The length of the CDR3 is 18 residues. The CDR3 DNA sequence: TGTGCCAGCAGCTCCAATCTGTTCCAGGGTGATAGCAATCAGCCCCAGCATTTT. It yields the protein CASSSNLFQGDSNQPQHF.

This clonotype was picked up many times. The chain recombines TRBV5-1 with TRBJ2-5; D possibly corresponds to TRBD1 (7 bases). The CDR3 covers 15 residues. The germline V gene encodes CDR1 SGHRS and CDR2 YFSETQ. The V gene lost 4 bases and the J gene lost 3 bases, with 16 bases spanning the gap. CDR3 protein: CASSPQGGTEETQYF. CDR3 in DNA: TGCGCCAGCAGCCCACAAGGCGGGACAGAAGAGACCCAGTACTTC.

This clonotype has more than one count but fewer than ten. The genes are TRBV5-5 and TRBJ1-6; the D gene is possibly TRBD1 (5 bases). Germline-derived CDR1 and CDR2 are SGHKS and YYEKEE (reference sequence). V was pared by 4 bases and J by 7 bases, with 15 bases between. The CDR3 is made up of 15 amino acids. The CDR3 sequence: CASSLEWGGNSPLHF. The CDR3 nucleotides read TGTGCCAGCAGCCTGGAGTGGGGGGGAAATTCACCCCTCCACTTT.

V and J are TRBV7-9 and TRBJ2-5; D call uncertain. The length of the CDR3 is 15 residues. Germline V gene lookup returns CDR1 SEHNR and CDR2 FQNEAQ (reference sequence). Trimming shortened V by 5 bases and J by 4 bases, and 17 bases separated the two germline ends. The CDR3 protein is CASSPPLWQAETQYF. The CDR3 region has the DNA TGTGCCAGCAGCCCCCCCCTTTGGCAGGCAGAGACCCAGTACTTC.

This clonotype appeared a few times. J is TRBJ2-2 and V is TRBV7-2; D is ambiguous. The germline CDR1 and CDR2 sequences are SGHTA and FQGNSA. Trimming removed 6 bases from V and 1 base from J, with 12 bases in between. This CDR3 contains 15 residues. The DNA of the CDR3 is TGTGCCAGCAGTCTCCAAGACCTGAACACCGGGGAGCTGTTTTTT. Its translation is CASSLQDLNTGELFF.

The V gene is TRBV18, the J gene TRBJ1-1; D remains ambiguous. The CDR3 has 16 amino acids. Trimming removed 3 bases from V and 6 bases from J, with 20 bases in between. Germline V CDR1 and CDR2: KGHSH, LQKENI. The CDR3 DNA sequence: TGTGCCAGCTCACCGAAATTATTGACAACCCTCCCTGAAGCTTTCTTT. Protein product: CASSPKLLTTLPEAFF.

V and J are TRBV19 and TRBJ2-1; D is possibly TRBD2 (5 bases). Germline V gives CDR1 LNHDA, CDR2 SQIVND (reference sequence). With 1 base removed from V and 4 bases from J, the gap between germline ends came to 8 bases. This CDR3 region has 14 residues. The CDR3 coding sequence is TGTGCCAGTAGTATAGGGAGCGGATACAATGAGCAGTTCTTC. Residues: CASSIGSGYNEQFF.

The gene calls are TRBV9 and TRBJ2-7; TRBD1 matches 7 bases. The junction had 18 bases not matched to a gene; V was cut back by 3 bases and J by 0 bases. Germline-derived CDR1 and CDR2 are SGDLS and YYNGEE. The CDR3 sequence is 19 residues long. The CDR3 spells CASSAPGATGVPFSYEQYV. The CDR3 coding sequence is TGTGCCAGCAGCGCGCCGGGCGCAACAGGGGTCCCCTTCTCCTACGAGCAGTACGTC.

In this sample, this clonotype turned up a few times. The chain couples TRBV18 to TRBJ2-5; unclear D gene. V lost 0 bases to trimming and J lost 2 bases, with 7 bases between them. The CDR3 sequence is 14 residues long. CDR1 KGHSH and CDR2 LQKENI come from the germline V gene. The CDR3: CASSPPGKQETQYF. CDR3 sequence (DNA): TGTGCCAGCTCACCACCGGGGAAGCAAGAGACCCAGTACTTC.

This clonotype has a count of ten or more. The genes are TRBV4-3 and TRBJ2-1; the match to TRBD2 covers 10 bases. Per germline, CDR1 LGHNA and CDR2 YSLEER. Trimming removed 3 bases from V and 3 bases from J; junction bases left unmatched: 5. CDR3 size: 16 residues. The CDR3 DNA reads TGCGCCAGCAGCCACGAGCGGGGGGGCATCTACAATGAGCAGTTCTTC. It encodes CASSHERGGIYNEQFF.

J is TRBJ2-1 and V is TRBV7-6; perhaps TRBD2 as D (5 bases). This CDR3 has 16 residues. Germline V gene sequence: CDR1 SGHVS, CDR2 FNYEAQ. Trimming pared 2 bases from V and 2 bases from J, leaving 13 bases between. The CDR3 protein is CASSLRGKGTYNEQFF. The DNA of the CDR3 is TGTGCCAGCAGCTTAAGAGGGAAGGGAACCTACAATGAGCAGTTCTTC.

This clonotype was recorded at least ten times. The chain links TRBV6-2 or TRBV6-3 to TRBJ1-6, with D hard to call. The CDR3 is made up of 14 amino acids. Germline assignment: CDR1 MNHEY and CDR2 SVGEGT. The V gene lost 5 bases and the J gene lost 7 bases, with 12 bases spanning the gap. The CDR3 here is CASSPYEANSPLHF. As DNA, the CDR3 is TGTGCCAGCAGTCCATACGAGGCCAATTCACCCCTCCACTTT.

The J gene is TRBJ2-1, the V gene TRBV7-9, with a weak D call TRBD2 (5 bases). Per germline, CDR1 SEHNR and CDR2 FQNEAQ (reference sequence). The CDR3 has 15 residues. Trimming took off 5 bases at V and 3 bases at J, with 14 bases between the two ends. Here the CDR3 DNA reads TGTGCCAGCAGCACTGATATCCGGGACTACAATGAGCAGTTCTTC. Protein: CASSTDIRDYNEQFF.

This clonotype was recorded many times. The V call is TRBV7-2, the J call TRBJ2-5; TRBD2 is a possible D gene (6 bases). Germline-derived CDR1 and CDR2 are SGHTA and FQGNSA. CDR3 length equals 14 residues. Deletions cut 3 bases from V and 1 base from J, with 9 bases between. CDR3 loop: CASSFSGSQETQYF. The DNA of the CDR3 is TGTGCCAGCAGCTTCAGCGGGTCCCAAGAGACCCAGTACTTC.

This clonotype was seen a few times. This chain joins TRBV4-2 and TRBJ2-3, with unresolved D. Germline V gene sequence: CDR1 LGHNA, CDR2 YNFKEQ. The CDR3 extends over 11 amino acids. Trimming left V 7 bases short and J 9 bases short, with 11 bases between. Here the CDR3 reads CASTLEGTQYF. CDR3 bases: TGTGCCAGCACCCTCGAAGGAACGCAGTATTTT.

This clonotype was detected many times. CDR3 sequence (DNA): TGCGCCAGCAGCCAAGCTGTCGTTTTGGAGAATTCACCCCTCCACTTT. Encoded protein: CASSQAVVLENSPLHF. V is TRBV4-3 and J is TRBJ1-6; D is unclear. The CDR3 sequence is 16 residues long. From germline, CDR1 is LGHNA and CDR2 YSLEER. V shed 1 base and J shed 7 bases, with 14 bases lying between them.

The V call is TRBV6-5, the J call TRBJ2-3, with 10 bases matching TRBD2. Trimming at V came to 5 bases and at J to 4 bases, leaving 6 bases not matched to a gene. Germline CDR1 and CDR2: MNHEY and SVGAGI. The CDR3 is 15 residues long. The CDR3 reads CASSPTSGDADTQYF. The CDR3 DNA reads as TGTGCCAGCAGTCCAACTAGCGGGGACGCAGATACGCAGTATTTT.

J is TRBJ2-3 and V is TRBV11-1; 7 bases fit TRBD2. Germline CDR1 reads SGHAT; CDR2 reads FQDESV (reference sequence). Trimming cost V 6 bases and J 0 bases; bases outside gene matches: 6. This CDR3 spans 15 amino acids. The CDR3 reads CASRAGTSSTDTQYF. CDR3 coding DNA: TGTGCCAGCAGAGCGGGGACCTCTAGCACAGATACGCAGTATTTT.

This chain connects TRBV7-2 to TRBJ2-5, with 7 bases identical to TRBD1. V shed 4 bases and J 4 bases; nucleotides not matched to a gene: 6. CDR3 length equals 14 residues. Germline V gene sequence: CDR1 SGHTA, CDR2 FQGNSA. The CDR3 sequence: CASSYRDSPETQYF. In DNA form, the CDR3 reads TGTGCCAGCAGCTACCGGGACAGCCCAGAGACCCAGTACTTC.

The gene calls are TRBV4-3 and TRBJ1-1; D unresolved. Germline loops: CDR1 LGHNA, CDR2 YSLEER. This CDR3 comprises 16 residues. Trimming stripped 0 bases from V and 3 bases from J, with 14 bases between. CDR3 DNA: TGCGCCAGCAGCCAAGAGAGTTTCTCGGAAGACACTGAAGCTTTCTTT. Translation gives CASSQESFSEDTEAFF.

The rearrangement joins TRBV5-4 to TRBJ2-1, with TRBD2 identical over 7 bases. The junction had 4 bases not matched to a gene; V was cut back by 0 bases and J by 1 base. The CDR3 is made up of 16 amino acids. Germline assignment: CDR1 SGHNT and CDR2 YYREEE (reference sequence). The CDR3 bases are TGTGCCAGCAGCTTGGATCCGGGGGGATCCTACAATGAGCAGTTCTTC. It encodes CASSLDPGGSYNEQFF. Based on the CDR3 plus reference TRBV5-4 and TRBJ2-1, the full variable domain is ETGVTQSPTHLIKTRGQQVTLRCSSQSGHNTVSWYQQALGQGPQFIFQYYREEENGRGNFPPRFSGLQFPNYSSELNVNALELDDSALYLCASSLDPGGSYNEQFFGPGTRLTVL.

This clonotype was counted at least ten times. The J gene is TRBJ1-1, the V gene TRBV20-1; D perhaps matches TRBD1 (6 bases). Trimming left V 6 bases short and J 0 bases short, with 14 bases between. CDR3 length equals 14 residues. The V gene's germline CDR1 is DFQATT and CDR2 SNEGSKA (reference sequence). The CDR3: CSAQGGTLNTEAFF. The CDR3 region has the DNA TGCAGTGCCCAAGGCGGGACATTGAACACTGAAGCTTTCTTT.

This clonotype was counted at least ten times. The rearrangement links TRBV7-2 to TRBJ2-3, with 9 bases that match TRBD2. The CDR3 runs 15 residues. With V trimmed by 5 bases and J by 4 bases, 7 bases remained unmatched. Per the germline V gene, CDR1 is SGHTA and CDR2 is FQGNSA. The CDR3 region is CASSRNSGSADTQYF. The CDR3 DNA reads as TGTGCCAGCAGCCGAAATAGCGGGAGCGCAGATACGCAGTATTTT.

The chain uses TRBV5-1 and TRBJ2-3, with unresolved D. Trimming removed 1 base at V and 6 bases at J, with 12 bases between. CDR1 is SGHRS and CDR2 is YFSETQ in the germline V gene. The CDR3 loop spans 14 amino acids. The CDR3 sequence: CASSLSAPHDTQYF. As DNA, the CDR3 is TGCGCCAGCAGCTTGTCGGCTCCCCATGATACGCAGTATTTT. Drawing the rest from reference TRBV5-1 and TRBJ2-3, the complete variable domain is KAGVTQTPRYLIKTRGQQVTLSCSPISGHRSVSWYQQTPGQGLQFLFEYFSETQRNKGNFPGRFSGRQFSNSRSEMNVSTLELGDSALYLCASSLSAPHDTQYFGPGTRLTVL.